This T cell receptor beta chain was identified in a study of shared T cell receptors in the human thymus. Repertoires were generated with immunoSEQ multiplex PCR, while TCRdb's copy carries only in-frame clones and drops some. The table has some 760,000 clones, approximately 83% seen once. The CDR3 extends over 13 amino acids. The germline V gene encodes CDR1 MNHEY and CDR2 SVGAGI. These data were also filed under a second study, of human thymus T cells.

The receptor comes from a girl less than two years old with a congenital heart defect. Sequencing used thymocytes. V is TRBV6-5 and J is TRBJ1-3; tentatively, D is TRBD1 (6 bases). This CDR3 is CVVRDISGNTIYF. The CDR3 DNA reads TGTGTCGTCCGGGACATCTCTGGAAACACCATATATTTT.